This entry features one T cell receptor (beta chain) sequence. The source of the sample is a study of spatial heterogeneity in lung cancer. Time point denoted: sample taken at primary tumor resection. TCRdb used MiXCR to reprocess the 5' RACE reads, holding one entry per CDR3 protein. Here the sample spans tens of thousands of distinct CDR3 sequences, roughly 13% being singletons. CDR1 and CDR2 from the germline V gene are LGHNA and YSLEER. V was clipped by 1 base and J by 4 bases; unmatched bases: 4. CDR3 length equals 15 residues. The gene calls are TRBV4-3 and TRBJ2-1; 7 bases agree with TRBD1. The sample consisted of PBMCs, taken at surgery. This clonotype was sampled from a male donor with early-stage non-small cell lung cancer. In DNA form, the CDR3 reads TGCGCCAGCAGCCAAGCCACAGGGGCTTACAATGAGCAGTTCTTC. Protein product: CASSQATGAYNEQFF.